This T cell receptor beta chain was sequenced for a study of tumor-infiltrating lymphocytes in primary liver carcinoma. The wider study: Tumors, staged T1-T3 N0M0, spanned about 4.2 to 11 cm. Notes on the study in general: Lower overlap was observed for tumor-adjacent and tumor-blood pairs relative to tumor region pairs.

V shed 5 bases and J 0 bases; nucleotides not matched to a gene: 7. Germline V CDR1 and CDR2: SQVTM, ANQGSEA. The CDR3 has 14 residues. As to this clonotype: Antigen: not known.

Priming with a constant-region primer yielded TCR beta cDNA from around 0.45 ug total RNA. Amplification in three nested multiplex PCR rounds with slightly modified ARM-PCR gave rise to TCR beta libraries. Forward primers for TRBV1-TRBV30 and a C-beta reverse primer served the first two PCR rounds, at around 9 cycles each. TCRdb independently ran MiXCR on the multiplex PCR reads; one entry per CDR3 protein. The sample lists 150,000 to 200,000 distinct CDR3 sequences, 50% to 75% occurring once. Unsorted whole blood yielded the blood RNA, and germline DNA was also extracted. The rearrangement uses TRBV29-1 and TRBJ2-7; 7 bases are a match to TRBD1. This receptor was taken from a man in his forties with primary liver carcinoma and hepatitis B virus infection. Sequenced input: peripheral blood. The CDR3 loop reads CSVPSGQISYEQYF. The CDR3, as DNA: TGCAGCGTTCCGTCGGGACAGATCTCCTACGAGCAGTACTTC.